The next 27 T cell receptor beta chains were all read from a single sample in a study of blood T cell repertoires in COVID-19. Repertoires were generated with immunoSEQ multiplex PCR, while TCRdb's copy carries only in-frame clones and drops some. The top ten hold about 5.7% of the sample, which has tens of thousands of clones, around 79% seen once. Sequenced input: peripheral blood. The source is a man aged 50-59 years with active or convalescent COVID-19.

The chain carries TRBV7-9 and TRBJ2-3, with TRBD2 identical over 11 bases. The CDR3 length is 14 residues. The V gene's germline CDR1 is SEHNR and CDR2 FQNEAQ (reference sequence). Unmatched junction bases numbered 4, after V lost 5 bases and J lost 6 bases. The CDR3 DNA sequence: TGTGCCAGCAGCCCTAGCGGGGGGTGGGATACGCAGTATTTT. As protein: CASSPSGGWDTQYF.

The V call is TRBV4-1, the J call TRBJ1-2; TRBD1 agrees at 11 bases. CDR3 length equals 15 residues. Germline CDR1 is MGHRA and CDR2 is YSYEKL. The trim removed 5 bases at V and 2 bases at J, leaving 4 bases unmatched. The CDR3 DNA is TGCGCCAGCAGCGTCCGGGACAGGGGGAACTATGGCTACACCTTC. It translates to CASSVRDRGNYGYTF.

The chain is built from TRBV10-3 and TRBJ2-3; 12 bases line up with TRBD2. Germline V lookup: CDR1 ENHRY, CDR2 SYGVKD. This CDR3 has 15 residues. V lost 10 bases, J lost 2 bases, and 7 bases stayed unmatched. The CDR3 sequence is CATRLAGVNTDTQYF. The CDR3 DNA sequence: TGTGCCACCCGACTAGCGGGGGTTAACACAGATACGCAGTATTTT.

The chain employs TRBV4-1 and TRBJ2-7, with D tentatively TRBD1 (6 bases). The CDR3 covers 15 residues. V shed 1 base and J shed 2 bases, with 12 bases lying between them. Germline V gives CDR1 MGHRA, CDR2 YSYEKL. CDR3 amino acids: CASSQGTGSTYEQYF. CDR3 nucleotide sequence: TGCGCCAGCAGCCAAGGAACAGGGTCCACCTACGAGCAGTACTTC.

V and J are TRBV7-6 and TRBJ2-1; TRBD1 is a possible D gene (6 bases). The CDR3 totals 16 residues. Trimming took 4 bases from V and 0 from J, leaving 13 bases between them. Germline CDR1 is SGHVS and CDR2 is FNYEAQ. CDR3 bases: TGTGCCAGCAGCTCAGACACAGGGAGCTCCTACAATGAGCAGTTCTTC. Residues: CASSSDTGSSYNEQFF.

CDR3 bases: TGTGCCAGCAGTTATCGGGTATCCGGGGAGCTGTTTTTT. The encoded protein is CASSYRVSGELFF. The V and J genes are TRBV6-5 and TRBJ2-2; no clear D. Trimming took off 3 bases at V and 6 bases at J, with 8 bases between the two ends. Germline lookup yields CDR1 MNHEY and CDR2 SVGAGI. There are 13 residues in the CDR3.

The rearrangement joins TRBV7-9 to TRBJ1-2; 9 nucleotides align to TRBD1. Germline CDR1 reads SEHNR; CDR2 reads FQNEAQ (reference sequence). Unmatched junction bases numbered 6, after V lost 5 bases and J lost 2 bases. The CDR3 totals 15 residues. In DNA form, the CDR3 reads TGTGCCAGCAGCCCTGGGGGACAGGGCAACTATGGCTACACCTTC. As protein: CASSPGGQGNYGYTF.

The J gene is TRBJ2-6, the V gene TRBV2; unclear D gene. This CDR3 region has 17 residues. Germline V gives CDR1 SNHLY, CDR2 FYNNEI. V was clipped by 5 bases and J by 0 bases, with 14 bases between them. CDR3 amino acids: CASSRQPGSSGANVLTF. The CDR3 nucleotides are TGTGCCAGCAGTCGTCAGCCAGGAAGCTCTGGGGCCAACGTCCTGACTTTC.

This clone was recorded only once. The chain employs TRBV27 and TRBJ2-7; D call uncertain. Deletions cut 5 bases from V and 6 bases from J, with 8 bases between. Germline V gives CDR1 MNHEY, CDR2 SMNVEV (reference sequence). The CDR3 is made up of 11 amino acids. The CDR3 loop reads CASSPHFEQYF. CDR3 sequence (DNA): TGTGCCAGCAGTCCCCACTTCGAGCAGTACTTC.

This clone is deemed medium-sized. The V gene is TRBV12-5, the J gene TRBJ2-5; 8 nucleotides align to TRBD1. Per germline, CDR1 LGHNT and CDR2 FRNRAP. V was pared by 7 bases and J by 6 bases, with 7 bases of the junction left unmatched. CDR3 length equals 13 residues. The CDR3 spells CASVLGQVQTQYF. CDR3 coding DNA: TGTGCTAGTGTCCTGGGACAGGTCCAGACCCAGTACTTC.

The chain is built from TRBV5-5 and TRBJ1-4; perhaps TRBD1 as D (6 bases). Germline CDR1 is SGHKS and CDR2 is YYEKEE (reference sequence). V shed 4 bases and J shed 7 bases, with 20 bases lying between them. This CDR3 has 16 residues. Here the CDR3 DNA reads TGTGCCAGCAGCCCAGACCCCGGGACACATGGTGAAAAACTGTTTTTT. It specifies CASSPDPGTHGEKLFF.

The rearrangement uses TRBV6-5 and TRBJ2-5; tentatively, D is TRBD2 (6 bases). The V gene lost 2 bases and the J gene lost 1 base, with 14 bases spanning the gap. Germline lookup yields CDR1 MNHEY and CDR2 SVGAGI. The CDR3 spans 16 residues. The DNA for the CDR3 is TGTGCCAGCAGTTACCTGTCTGGGGGAGGCCAAGAGACCCAGTACTTC. This gives the protein CASSYLSGGGQETQYF.

The chain joins TRBV28 to TRBJ2-7, with TRBD1 matching over 11 bases. The CDR3 is 15 residues long. Per the germline V gene, CDR1 is MDHEN and CDR2 is SYDVKM. Unmatched junction bases numbered 6, after V lost 6 bases and J lost 2 bases. This chain's CDR3 is CASSQTGQGAYEQYF. CDR3 DNA: TGTGCCAGCAGCCAAACGGGACAGGGGGCCTACGAGCAGTACTTC.

This clone occurred a few times. The gene calls are TRBV11-1 and TRBJ1-1, with 12 bases aligning to TRBD1. V dropped 5 bases and J dropped 5; count of bases not matched to a gene: 6. This CDR3 region has 15 residues. The germline CDR1 and CDR2 sequences are SGHAT and FQDESV (reference sequence). DNA for the CDR3: TGTGCCAGCAGCCCGGGACAGGGGGCTGGTACTGAAGCTTTCTTT. Translated: CASSPGQGAGTEAFF.

The chain links TRBV5-1 to TRBJ2-3, with 8 bases matching TRBD2. The germline gives CDR1 SGHRS, CDR2 YFSETQ. The length of the CDR3 is 16 residues. V trimming: 0 bases; J trimming: 6 bases; junction bases outside the gene matches: 9. CDR3: CASSLGVAGGSDTQYF. CDR3 coding DNA: TGCGCCAGCAGCTTGGGGGTGGCGGGGGGCTCTGATACGCAGTATTTT.

J is TRBJ2-3 and V is TRBV13; the match to TRBD2 covers 10 bases. There are 17 residues in the CDR3. The V and J ends lost 3 bases and 5 bases, in that order; junction bases with no gene match: 11. The germline gives CDR1 PRHDT, CDR2 FYEKMQ (reference sequence). The CDR3 spells CASSFGAPSGGLDTQYF. DNA for the CDR3: TGTGCCAGCAGCTTCGGGGCCCCTAGCGGGGGCCTAGATACGCAGTATTTT.

V and J are TRBV7-9 and TRBJ2-1; D gene ambiguous. Germline values: CDR1 SEHNR, CDR2 FQNEAQ (reference sequence). The length of the CDR3 is 12 residues. V lost 5 bases, J lost 7 bases, and 9 bases lay in between. CDR3 residues: CASSRVENEQFF. The CDR3 DNA follows: TGTGCCAGCAGCCGGGTCGAGAATGAGCAGTTCTTC.

V usage is TRBV10-3 and J usage is TRBJ2-7; 10 bases are shared with TRBD2. V gave up 2 bases and J gave up 2 bases; unmatched junction bases: 6. Germline assignment: CDR1 ENHRY and CDR2 SYGVKD. The CDR3 extends over 16 amino acids. CDR3 DNA: TGTGCCATCAGTGAGGCCCAAGCGGGGGGGGCCTACGAGCAGTACTTC. It is translated as CAISEAQAGGAYEQYF.

The chain combines TRBV7-6 with TRBJ2-5, with 7 positions matching TRBD2. From germline, CDR1 is SGHVS and CDR2 FNYEAQ. Trimming at V came to 1 base and at J to 5 bases, leaving 4 bases not matched to a gene. The length of the CDR3 is 14 residues. CDR3 DNA: TGTGCCAGCAGCTTAGACGGGGAGGGGGAGACCCAGTACTTC. Its translation is CASSLDGEGETQYF.

The chain has TRBV2 and TRBJ1-4; the match to TRBD1 covers 10 bases. The CDR3 totals 15 residues. CDR1 SNHLY and CDR2 FYNNEI come from the germline V gene. The V and J ends lost 2 bases and 8 bases, in that order; junction bases with no gene match: 5. The CDR3 DNA is TGTGCCAGCAGTGAACCGACAGGGGGCCAGGAAAAACTGTTTTTT. Protein sequence: CASSEPTGGQEKLFF.

This chain connects TRBV12-3 or TRBV12-4 to TRBJ1-2, with D unclear. V lost 7 bases, J lost 5 bases, and 11 bases lay in between. CDR3 length: 12 residues. For the CDR3, the DNA is TGTGCCAGCAAAACCCTAACTTATGGCTACACCTTC. Its protein product is CASKTLTYGYTF.

The chain links TRBV6-1 to TRBJ1-6, with 8 nucleotides matching TRBD1. The CDR3 length is 16 residues. The germline V gene has CDR1 MNHNS and CDR2 SASEGT. V shed 4 bases, J shed 12 bases, and the junction held 14 bases outside the gene matches. Written as DNA, the CDR3 is TGTGCCAGCAGTGGGCCGACAGGGGCTCTAGGGGTACCCCTCCACTTT. Encoded protein: CASSGPTGALGVPLHF.

Points on this clone: An end of the junction does not agree with germline; a read error may underlie this. The chain couples TRBV7-2 to TRBJ2-4; D is perhaps TRBD1 (5 bases). This CDR3 region has 16 residues. Germline CDR1 reads SGHTA; CDR2 reads FQGNSA. The CDR3 sequence: CASSLEIGAARNIQYF. CDR3 nucleotide sequence: TGTGCCAGCAGCTTAGAGATAGGGGCCGCCAGAAACATTCAGTACTTC.

This clone was seen a handful of times. The chain links TRBV3-1 (or the pseudogene TRBV3-2) to TRBJ1-2; possible D gene TRBD1, 5 bases. The CDR3 has 16 residues. The V end was cut by 0 bases, the J end by 8 bases, with 19 bases between. Germline lookup yields CDR1 LGHDT and CDR2 YNNKEL (reference sequence). The chain's CDR3 is CASSQEEGSYKGGYTF. CDR3 DNA: TGTGCCAGCAGCCAAGAGGAGGGCTCCTACAAGGGGGGCTACACCTTC.

The gene calls are TRBV19 and TRBJ2-6; D not resolved. The V gene's germline CDR1 is LNHDA and CDR2 SQIVND (reference sequence). The CDR3 is made up of 15 amino acids. The ends were cut back, 7 bases at V and 0 bases at J, with 10 bases in the middle. The CDR3 DNA reads TGTGCCAGTACCCCCATCTACTCTGGGGCCAACGTCCTGACTTTC. This encodes CASTPIYSGANVLTF.

The V gene is TRBV3-1 (or the pseudogene TRBV3-2), the J gene TRBJ2-6, with 9 bases fitting TRBD1. Germline V gives CDR1 LGHDT, CDR2 YNNKEL (reference sequence). V lost 8 bases and J lost 2; bases outside the gene matches: 10. CDR3 length equals 17 residues. The CDR3 here is CASSPGQGRTGANVLTF. CDR3 sequence (DNA): TGTGCCAGCTCCCCCGGACAGGGGAGGACTGGGGCCAACGTCCTGACTTTC.

The gene calls are TRBV5-1 and TRBJ1-2; possibly TRBD1 for D (5 bases). CDR3 length equals 13 residues. Trimming left V 0 bases short and J 7 bases short, with 10 bases between. CDR1 is SGHRS, CDR2 YFSETQ, per germline. The CDR3 spells CASSLEGPGGYTF. Written as DNA, the CDR3 is TGCGCCAGCAGCTTGGAGGGGCCGGGTGGCTACACCTTC.